The clone carrying this T cell receptor beta chain appeared a single time. The record originates from a study of technical replicates of blood from a few donors. With V trimmed by 0 bases and J by 4 bases, 6 bases remained unmatched. Looked up from germline, CDR1 is SGHAT and CDR2 is FQNNGV. The CDR3 contains 15 residues. This table comes from immunoSEQ multiplex PCR, and its TCRdb copy is limited to in-frame clones, with some not included. The sample records 65,000 to 85,000 clones, roughly 94% being singletons. The sequence was collected from a human donor in good health. This sequence joins TRBV11-2 and TRBJ2-7, with 7 bases identical to TRBD1. The material sequenced was T cells isolated from PBMCs. The CDR3 sequence: CASSLEGTDLYEQYF. As DNA, the CDR3 is TGTGCCAGCAGCTTAGAAGGGACAGACTTATACGAGCAGTACTTC. The complete variable domain, with remaining parts taken from reference TRBV11-2 and TRBJ2-7, reads EAGVAQSPRYKIIEKRQSVAFWCNPISGHATLYWYQQILGQGPKLLIQFQNNGVVDDSQLPKDRFSAERLKGVDSTLKIQPAKLEDSAVYLCASSLEGTDLYEQYFGPGTRLTVT.